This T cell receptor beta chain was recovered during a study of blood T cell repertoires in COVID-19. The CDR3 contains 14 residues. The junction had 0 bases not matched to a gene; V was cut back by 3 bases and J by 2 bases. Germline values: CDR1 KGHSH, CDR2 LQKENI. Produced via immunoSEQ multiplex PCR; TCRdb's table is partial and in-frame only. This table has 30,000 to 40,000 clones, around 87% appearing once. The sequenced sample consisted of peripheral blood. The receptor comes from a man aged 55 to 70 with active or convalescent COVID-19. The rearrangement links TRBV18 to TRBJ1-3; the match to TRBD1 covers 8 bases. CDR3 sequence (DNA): TGTGCCAGCTCACCGGACAGGGCTGGAAACACCATATATTTT. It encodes CASSPDRAGNTIYF.